Listed here is a single T cell receptor beta chain. What it binds is not known. This specimen belongs to a study of vaccination and CD4 T cells after COVID-19. Whole-study results and caveats: Going from approximately 21 to 40, median SARS-CoV-2-reactive clonotypes did not rise significantly.

Regarding treatment: roughly 11-day PBMC culture with coronavirus spike peptide pools or control peptides (ViraFEST assay). Via ViraFEST, peptide pools expanded antigen-specific T cells before TCR sequencing. The assay that was used to sequence DNA from cultured CD4+ T cells was the Oncomine TCR Beta short-read assay. TCRdb re-derived calls from the PCR reads in MiXCR, one entry per CDR3 protein. The sample carries some 20,000 distinct CDR3 sequences, around 50% recorded once. This CDR3 comprises 17 residues. V was clipped by 4 bases and J by 0 bases; unmatched bases: 12. The germline gives CDR1 SGHNT, CDR2 YYREEE (reference sequence).

The clonotype originates from a human donor with COVID-19. Material: cultured CD4+ T cells from blood. The genes are TRBV5-4 and TRBJ2-7; 8 bases fit TRBD2. CDR3 nucleotides: TGTGCCAGCAGCCTAAGTACGGGGGGGCGAAGCTCCTACGAGCAGTACTTC. Translation: CASSLSTGGRSSYEQYF.